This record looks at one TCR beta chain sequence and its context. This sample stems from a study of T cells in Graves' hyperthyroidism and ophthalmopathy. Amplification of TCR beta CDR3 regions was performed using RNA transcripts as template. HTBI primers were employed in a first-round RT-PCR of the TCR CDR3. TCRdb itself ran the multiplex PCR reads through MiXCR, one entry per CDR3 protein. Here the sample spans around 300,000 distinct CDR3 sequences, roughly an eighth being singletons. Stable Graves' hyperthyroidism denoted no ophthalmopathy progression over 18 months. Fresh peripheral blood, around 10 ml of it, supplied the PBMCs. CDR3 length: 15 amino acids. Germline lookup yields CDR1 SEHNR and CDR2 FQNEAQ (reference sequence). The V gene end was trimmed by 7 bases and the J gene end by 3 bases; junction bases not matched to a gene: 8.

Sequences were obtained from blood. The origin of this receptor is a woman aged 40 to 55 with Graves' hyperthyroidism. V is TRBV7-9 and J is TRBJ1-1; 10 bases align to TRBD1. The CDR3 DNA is TGTGCCAGCACCTTGGGGGACAGGGGCTACACTGAAGCTTTCTTT. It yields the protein CASTLGDRGYTEAFF.